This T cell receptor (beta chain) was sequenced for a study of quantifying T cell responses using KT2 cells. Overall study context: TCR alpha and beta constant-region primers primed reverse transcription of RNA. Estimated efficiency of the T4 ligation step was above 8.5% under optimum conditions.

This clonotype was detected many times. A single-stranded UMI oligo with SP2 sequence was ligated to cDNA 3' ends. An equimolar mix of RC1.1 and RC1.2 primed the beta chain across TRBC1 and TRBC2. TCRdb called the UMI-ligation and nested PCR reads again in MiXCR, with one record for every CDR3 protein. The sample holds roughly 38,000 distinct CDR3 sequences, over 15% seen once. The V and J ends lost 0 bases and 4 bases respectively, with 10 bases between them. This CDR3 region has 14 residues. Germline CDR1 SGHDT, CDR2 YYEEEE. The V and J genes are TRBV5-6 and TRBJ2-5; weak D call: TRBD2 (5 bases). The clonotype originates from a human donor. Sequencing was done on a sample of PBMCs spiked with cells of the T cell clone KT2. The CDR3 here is CASSLAEGGETQYF. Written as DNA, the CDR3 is TGTGCCAGCAGCTTGGCAGAGGGTGGAGAGACCCAGTACTTC.